What follows describes a single TCR beta chain. Its cognate antigen is unknown. The source of the sample is a study of blood T cells in healthy people across ages. Across the study: Template switching picked up about one barcoded beta molecule for each two T cells. Study-wide points: Older age went with lower TCR beta diversity per million T cells, in a roughly linear way. Underestimates were what the diversity estimates from one million T cells were considered to be.

Deletions cut 7 bases from V and 5 bases from J, with 12 bases between. CDR1 and CDR2 (germline): MNHEY, SVGAGI. CDR3 length: 14 residues. Primers used in a second PCR of roughly 6 to 11 cycles were a sample-barcoded 5' primer and a J-beta primer mix. TCRdb ran MiXCR on the 5' RACE reads and lists one entry per CDR3 protein. The repertoire consists of approximately 1.5 million distinct CDR3 sequences, with 30% to 35% occurring once and the leading ten covering approximately 11%. This clonotype was obtained from a woman aged 25 to 39 in good health. Sequenced input: blood. This chain uses TRBV6-5 with TRBJ1-6; D ambiguous. The CDR3 is CASTDTDDNSPLHF. The CDR3 DNA sequence: TGTGCCAGCACCGACACGGACGATAATTCACCCCTCCACTTT.